A single sample is the source of the 26 T cell receptor beta chains below, sequenced in a study of cytotoxic CD8 clonotypes in ibrutinib-treated CLL. Profiling relied on immunoSEQ multiplex PCR, and the TCRdb table lists in-frame clones only, not all of them. The table shows 130,000 to 150,000 clones, with around three quarters occurring only once. The source material was PBMCs, sampled after 12 months of ibrutinib treatment. All receptors derive from a human donor with chronic lymphocytic leukemia.

The V and J genes are TRBV11-2 and TRBJ2-1, with 8 bases fitting TRBD1. The CDR3 is 17 residues long. The germline V gene encodes CDR1 SGHAT and CDR2 FQNNGV. Trimming cost V 4 bases and J 4 bases; bases outside gene matches: 12. The CDR3 sequence is CASSSNLYRGRYNEQFF. The CDR3 bases are TGTGCCAGCAGCTCCAACTTGTACAGGGGGAGGTACAATGAGCAGTTCTTC.

In regard to this clone: The germline gene is not matched at one end of the junction; a read error may be the cause. The chain carries TRBV18 and TRBJ2-2; D uncertain. The CDR3 is 14 residues long. Germline CDR1 and CDR2: KGHSH and LQKENI. The CDR3 DNA is TGTGCCAGTTCACGGGTTACGAACACCGGGGAGCTGTTTTTT. Amino acids: CASSRVTNTGELFF.

The rearrangement uses TRBV5-1 and TRBJ2-3, with D possibly being TRBD2 (6 bases). CDR1 is SGHRS, CDR2 YFSETQ, per germline. This CDR3 contains 16 residues. V dropped 4 bases and J dropped 3 bases, with 18 bases sitting between them. The CDR3 region has the DNA TGCGCCAGCAGCCCGGGAGTCACTGGCACGACAGATACGCAGTATTTT. Protein product: CASSPGVTGTTDTQYF.

This sequence joins TRBV4-3 and TRBJ1-2; tentative D call: TRBD1 (6 bases). Trimming left V 6 bases short and J 7 bases short, with 18 bases between. CDR1 is LGHNA, CDR2 YSLEER, per germline. The CDR3 totals 14 residues. The CDR3 coding sequence is TGCGCCAGCAGTTACAGGGAGTTTTCAGGTGGCTACACCTTC. Its translation is CASSYREFSGGYTF.

The chain has TRBV5-5 and TRBJ2-5, with 8 nucleotides matching TRBD2. From germline, CDR1 is SGHKS and CDR2 YYEKEE (reference sequence). There are 17 residues in the CDR3. Unmatched junction bases numbered 13, after V lost 4 bases and J lost 2 bases. CDR3 amino acids: CASSPREVAGNQETQYF. Written as DNA, the CDR3 is TGTGCCAGCAGCCCGAGAGAGGTAGCGGGAAATCAAGAGACCCAGTACTTC.

This sequence joins TRBV6-5 and TRBJ1-2; D is ambiguous. The V end was cut by 0 bases, the J end by 4 bases, with 6 bases between. Germline assignment: CDR1 MNHEY and CDR2 SVGAGI. The CDR3 is 13 residues long. In nucleotides, the CDR3 is TGTGCCAGCAGTTACTCCAGTTCCTATGGCTACACCTTC. This gives the protein CASSYSSSYGYTF.

The CDR3 sequence: CASGQVVPEAFF. CDR3 nucleotide sequence: TGTGCCAGTGGACAGGTTGTACCTGAAGCTTTCTTT. This chain connects TRBV19 to TRBJ1-1; 7 bases line up with TRBD1. Germline assignment: CDR1 LNHDA and CDR2 SQIVND (reference sequence). This CDR3 has 12 residues. The trim removed 8 bases at V and 6 bases at J, leaving 6 bases unmatched.

This chain uses TRBV10-1 with TRBJ2-3, with unresolved D. V was shortened by 2 bases and J by 4 bases, with 4 bases between the two germline ends. The CDR3 is 12 amino acids. Germline-derived CDR1 and CDR2 are WNHNN and SYGVQD (reference sequence). The CDR3 DNA is TGCGCCAGCAGTGAGAATTCAGATACGCAGTATTTT. Its protein product is CASSENSDTQYF.

J is TRBJ2-7 and V is TRBV2; 7 bases fit TRBD1. V was pared by 5 bases and J by 1 base, with 5 bases of the junction left unmatched. Germline values: CDR1 SNHLY, CDR2 FYNNEI. This CDR3 is 14 amino acids long. This chain's CDR3 is CASSTRQGSYEQYF. Written as DNA, the CDR3 is TGTGCCAGCAGTACACGACAGGGATCCTACGAGCAGTACTTC.

This clone was recorded once. The chain is built from TRBV4-2 and TRBJ2-2, with D perhaps matching TRBD1 (6 bases). The CDR3 runs to 15 residues. The V gene's germline CDR1 is LGHNA and CDR2 YNFKEQ. V was cut by 0 bases and J by 3 bases, with 8 bases left in between. CDR3: CASSQDQGYTGELFF. The CDR3 nucleotides are TGTGCCAGCAGCCAAGATCAGGGGTACACCGGGGAGCTGTTTTTT.

The V and J genes are TRBV18 and TRBJ2-3; 9 positions match TRBD2. CDR1 and CDR2 (germline): KGHSH, LQKENI. V was clipped by 2 bases and J by 2 bases; unmatched bases: 5. The length of the CDR3 is 16 residues. CDR3 bases: TGTGCCAGCTCACCATTAGCTAGCGGGGCCACAGATACGCAGTATTTT. Its protein product is CASSPLASGATDTQYF.

J is TRBJ2-7 and V is TRBV7-2; TRBD2 aligns across 8 bases. V dropped 5 bases and J dropped 2; count of bases not matched to a gene: 11. The CDR3 is 16 amino acids. The germline V gene encodes CDR1 SGHTA and CDR2 FQGNSA. CDR3 residues: CASSHPWERGTYEQYF. CDR3 DNA: TGTGCCAGCAGCCACCCCTGGGAGCGGGGGACCTACGAGCAGTACTTC.

This chain connects TRBV5-4 to TRBJ1-2; a weak D match, TRBD1 (6 bases). The germline gives CDR1 SGHNT, CDR2 YYREEE (reference sequence). The length of the CDR3 is 14 residues. Trimming cost V 1 base and J 2 bases, with 9 bases left between them. The CDR3 DNA reads as TGTGCCAGCAGCTTGTTTACAGGGAACTATGGCTACACCTTC. Translated, it gives CASSLFTGNYGYTF.

This clone occurred a few times. This chain connects TRBV15 to TRBJ1-3; no clear D. CDR3 length: 15 residues. V lost 7 bases, J lost 1 base, and 14 bases lay in between. Germline V gene sequence: CDR1 LNHNV, CDR2 YYDKDF (reference sequence). In DNA form, the CDR3 reads TGTGCCACCATGTCCCGGCTGGCTTCTGGAAACACCATATATTTT. Its translation: CATMSRLASGNTIYF.

This clone appeared a few times. The CDR3 sequence: CASSLGRGFGRTTGEQYF. The CDR3 DNA reads as TGTGCCAGCAGCTTAGGAAGGGGGTTCGGGAGAACGACGGGGGAGCAGTACTTC. The rearrangement joins TRBV11-2 to TRBJ2-7; D assignment may be TRBD1 or TRBD2 (6 bases each). This CDR3 contains 18 residues. The germline gives CDR1 SGHAT, CDR2 FQNNGV. V shed 1 base and J shed 7 bases, with 26 bases lying between them.

This clone came up once. V gene TRBV5-6 combines with J gene TRBJ1-1; maybe TRBD1 (5 bases). V was trimmed by 4 bases and J by 5 bases, leaving 12 bases between them. CDR1 SGHDT and CDR2 YYEEEE come from the germline V gene. This CDR3 spans 13 amino acids. CDR3 in amino acids: CASSPGMRTEAFF. CDR3 sequence (DNA): TGTGCCAGCAGCCCAGGGATGCGGACTGAAGCTTTCTTT.

This clone was recorded only once. The chain is built from TRBV6-1 and TRBJ1-2, with 7 bases fitting TRBD1. There are 14 residues in the CDR3. V gave up 6 bases and J gave up 4 bases; unmatched junction bases: 8. Germline-derived CDR1 and CDR2 are MNHNS and SASEGT. The CDR3 here is CASSGDSAVYGYTF. The CDR3 DNA follows: TGTGCCAGCAGCGGGGACAGCGCCGTCTATGGCTACACCTTC.

In its sample, this clone was seen once. The V gene is TRBV27, the J gene TRBJ2-5; the D gene could be TRBD1 or TRBD2 (5 bases each). The DNA matches TRBJ2-7 better at its end, which makes the J call doubtful. This CDR3 has 14 residues. In germline, CDR1 is MNHEY, CDR2 SMNVEV (reference sequence). The CDR3 region has the DNA TGTGCCAGCAGTGTCGACAGACTACACTACGAGCAGTACTTC. It codes for CASSVDRLHYEQYF.

This sequence joins TRBV10-3 and TRBJ2-1, with D perhaps matching TRBD2 (7 bases). Germline V gene data show CDR1 as ENHRY and CDR2 as SYGVKD. The CDR3 consists of 15 residues. V was cut by 4 bases and J by 3 bases, with 13 bases left in between. CDR3 region: CAISVKGGDYNEQFF. The CDR3 coding sequence is TGTGCCATCAGTGTTAAAGGGGGGGACTACAATGAGCAGTTCTTC.

The CDR3 nucleotides read TGTGCCAGCAGCAGCTTCGGGGGCCCCTACGAGCAGTACTTC. This gives the protein CASSSFGGPYEQYF. The genes are TRBV9 and TRBJ2-7, with D perhaps matching TRBD1 or TRBD2 (6 bases each). Germline lookup yields CDR1 SGDLS and CDR2 YYNGEE. V was pared by 4 bases and J by 2 bases, with 13 bases between. This CDR3 is 14 amino acids long.

The V and J genes are TRBV7-2 and TRBJ2-5; TRBD2 agrees at 7 bases. V lost 3 bases to trimming and J lost 4 bases; unmatched junction nucleotides: 5. CDR1 is SGHTA, CDR2 FQGNSA, per germline. This CDR3 comprises 14 residues. CDR3 sequence reads: CASSFGLVLETQYF. As DNA, the CDR3 is TGTGCCAGCAGCTTCGGACTAGTTTTAGAGACCCAGTACTTC.

The chain employs TRBV6-5 and TRBJ2-7; D remains unclear. CDR1 is MNHEY, CDR2 SVGAGI, per germline. Trimming cost V 5 bases and J 4 bases, with 9 bases left between them. The CDR3 length is 12 residues. CDR3 in amino acids: CASSRQDYEQYF. In DNA, the CDR3 is TGTGCCAGCAGTCGGCAGGATTACGAGCAGTACTTC.

The rearrangement uses TRBV2 and TRBJ2-1; 7 bases map to TRBD2. CDR3 length equals 14 residues. The ends lost 6 bases at V and 2 bases at J; junction bases unmatched: 4. Germline CDR1 and CDR2: SNHLY and FYNNEI. CDR3 DNA sequence: TGTGCCAGCAGACAAAGCGGGACCTACAATGAGCAGTTCTTC. Protein sequence: CASRQSGTYNEQFF.

The chain uses TRBV5-5 and TRBJ2-5; D possibly matches TRBD1 or TRBD2 (6 bases each). With 0 bases removed from V and 5 bases from J, the gap between germline ends came to 11 bases. CDR1 and CDR2 from the germline V gene are SGHKS and YYEKEE (reference sequence). The CDR3 loop spans 14 amino acids. CDR3 region: CASSLEGGRETQYF. CDR3 nucleotide sequence: TGTGCCAGCAGCTTGGAGGGGGGACGGGAGACCCAGTACTTC.

This sequence joins TRBV28 and TRBJ2-5; D may be TRBD1 or TRBD2 (5 bases each). V dropped 8 bases and J dropped 1 base, with 17 bases sitting between them. Germline V gene lookup returns CDR1 MDHEN and CDR2 SYDVKM. The CDR3 has 15 amino acids. This CDR3 is CASCYARGLQETQYF. CDR3 nucleotides: TGTGCCAGCTGCTACGCCCGGGGCCTCCAAGAGACCCAGTACTTC. Using reference TRBV28 and TRBJ2-5 for the parts outside the CDR3, the full variable domain is DVKVTQSSRYLVKRTGEKVFLECVQDMDHENMFWYRQDPGLGLRLIYFSYDVKMKEKGDIPEGYSVSREKKERFSLILESASTNQTSMYLCASCYARGLQETQYFGPGTRLLVL.

This clone was detected a few times. The chain links TRBV5-1 to TRBJ1-1; tentative D call: TRBD1 (6 bases). V was clipped by 8 bases and J by 4 bases, with 15 bases between them. Per germline, CDR1 SGHRS and CDR2 YFSETQ. The CDR3 sequence is 13 residues long. The CDR3 DNA is TGCGCCAGTAAACAGGGAGGGAGCACTGAAGCTTTCTTT. It yields the protein CASKQGGSTEAFF. Based on the CDR3 plus reference TRBV5-1 and TRBJ1-1, the full variable domain is KAGVTQTPRYLIKTRGQQVTLSCSPISGHRSVSWYQQTPGQGLQFLFEYFSETQRNKGNFPGRFSGRQFSNSRSEMNVSTLELGDSALYLCASKQGGSTEAFFGQGTRLTVV.